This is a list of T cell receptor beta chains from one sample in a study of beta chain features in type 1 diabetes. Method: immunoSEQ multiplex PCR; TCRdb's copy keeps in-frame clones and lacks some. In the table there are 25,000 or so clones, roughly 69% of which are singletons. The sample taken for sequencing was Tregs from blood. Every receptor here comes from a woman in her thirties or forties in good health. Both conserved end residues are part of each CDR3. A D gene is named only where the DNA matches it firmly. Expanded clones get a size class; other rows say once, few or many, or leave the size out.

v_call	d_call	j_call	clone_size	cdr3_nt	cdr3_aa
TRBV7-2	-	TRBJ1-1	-	TGTGCCAGCAGCTTAGCTATAGCCCAGGGGTGGTACACTGAAGCTTTCTTT	CASSLAIAQGWYTEAFF
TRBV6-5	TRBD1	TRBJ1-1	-	TGTGCCAGCAGTTACTCTCGAGGACAGGGTGGTGAAGCTTTCTTT	CASSYSRGQGGEAFF
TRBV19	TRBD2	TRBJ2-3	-	TGTGCCAGTAAACTAGCGGGGGACACAGATACGCAGTATTTT	CASKLAGDTDTQYF
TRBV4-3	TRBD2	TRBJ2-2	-	TGCGCCAGCAGCCAATTCGGGGCGGGGGGGCCCACCGGGGAGCTGTTTTTT	CASSQFGAGGPTGELFF
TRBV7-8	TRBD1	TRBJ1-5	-	TGTGCCAGCAGCTCCCAGGGGGAGCCCCAGCATTTT	CASSSQGEPQHF
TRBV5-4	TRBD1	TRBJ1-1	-	TGTGCCAGCAGCTGGGACAGATACACTGAAGCTTTCTTT	CASSWDRYTEAFF
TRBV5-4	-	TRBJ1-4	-	TGTGCCAGCAGCTTTAGAGGGGGGGTTACAACTAATGAAAAACTGTTTTTT	CASSFRGGVTTNEKLFF
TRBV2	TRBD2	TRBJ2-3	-	TGTGCCAGCAGTTCTAACGCCGGGACTAGCGGAAAGAGGACGCAGTATTTT	CASSSNAGTSGKRTQYF
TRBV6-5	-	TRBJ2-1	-	TGTGCCAGCAGTTCCGGAGGGGCGGGCCACAATGAGCAGTTCTTC	CASSSGGAGHNEQFF
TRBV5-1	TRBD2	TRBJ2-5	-	TGCGCCAGCAGCTTGGGACTAGCGGGGAGGGAGACCCAGTACTTC	CASSLGLAGRETQYF
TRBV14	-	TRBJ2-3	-	TGTGCCAGCAGCCACTGGAACAGGGCGGACACAGATACGCAGTATTTT	CASSHWNRADTDTQYF
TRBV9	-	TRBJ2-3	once	TGTGCCAGCAGCCCGAGGCAGGGCGGTATGGCAGATACGCAGTATTTT	CASSPRQGGMADTQYF
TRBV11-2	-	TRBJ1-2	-	TGTGCCAGCCGGAAACTGACAGAAAAACTATATGGCTACACCTTC	CASRKLTEKLYGYTF
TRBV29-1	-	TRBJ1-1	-	TGCAGCGGAGTCAGGGTAGGCACTGAAGCTTTCTTT	CSGVRVGTEAFF
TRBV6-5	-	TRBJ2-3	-	TGTGCCAGCAGTTACCGTGGGACATCTCGCACAGATACGCAGTATTTT	CASSYRGTSRTDTQYF
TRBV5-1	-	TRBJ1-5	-	TGCGCCAGCAGCTTGGAGGGGGTCAGCAATCAGCCCCAGCATTTT	CASSLEGVSNQPQHF
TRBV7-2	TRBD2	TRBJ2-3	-	TGTGCCAGCAGCTTATTTAAGCGGGGGGGCCCAGATACGCAGTATTTT	CASSLFKRGGPDTQYF
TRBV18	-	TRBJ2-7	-	TGTGCCAGCTCACCACCTAGCGGTACTTTCTACGAGCAGTACTTC	CASSPPSGTFYEQYF
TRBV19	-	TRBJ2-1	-	TGTGCCAGTAGCCCAACAGGCTCCCCGGTCAATGAGCAGTTCTTC	CASSPTGSPVNEQFF
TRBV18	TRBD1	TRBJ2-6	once	TGTGCCAGCTCCCAAAGGACAGGGGGCGCTGGGGCCAACGTCCTGACTTTC	CASSQRTGGAGANVLTF
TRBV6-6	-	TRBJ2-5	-	TGTGCCAGCAGTTACGGGCCACCCCTAGAGACCCAGTACTTC	CASSYGPPLETQYF
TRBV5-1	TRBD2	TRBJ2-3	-	TGCGCCAGCAGCTTAGACAGCGGGGGGCCTGCAGATACGCAGTATTTT	CASSLDSGGPADTQYF
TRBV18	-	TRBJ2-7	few	TGTGCCAGCTCACCACCGGCAGGCGAGCAGTACTTC	CASSPPAGEQYF
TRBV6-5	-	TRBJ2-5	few	TGTGCCAGCAGTTACTCAGGACAGAAACAAGAGACCCAGTACTTC	CASSYSGQKQETQYF
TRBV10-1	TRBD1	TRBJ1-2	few	TGCGCCAGCAGCCCGGACAGGGTCTACGGCTACACCTTC	CASSPDRVYGYTF
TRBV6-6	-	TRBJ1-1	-	TGTGCCAGCAGTAAAAGGGGGAACACTGAAGCTTTCTTT	CASSKRGNTEAFF
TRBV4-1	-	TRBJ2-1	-	TGCGCCAGCAGCCAAGTGAACCTAGTGTCGTACGATGAGCAGTTCTTC	CASSQVNLVSYDEQFF
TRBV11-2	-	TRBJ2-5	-	TGTGCCAGCAGCTCCCCTAGCGAACAGACCCAGTACTTC	CASSSPSEQTQYF
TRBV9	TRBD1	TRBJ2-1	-	TGTGCCAGCAGCGTCCCTGAGTTGGGGACAGGGGGATTCGATGAGCAGTTCTTC	CASSVPELGTGGFDEQFF
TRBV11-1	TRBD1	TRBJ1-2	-	TGTGCCAGCAGCTTATCCGAGTCCGCAGGGGGACGTGGCTACACCTTC	CASSLSESAGGRGYTF
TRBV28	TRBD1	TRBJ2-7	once	TGTGCCAGCAGAGGGTCGACAGGGGGTCATCCCTACGAGCAGTACTTC	CASRGSTGGHPYEQYF
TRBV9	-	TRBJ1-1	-	TGTGCCAGCAGCGTAGTACCCAAGGGGGCTGAAGCTTTCTTT	CASSVVPKGAEAFF
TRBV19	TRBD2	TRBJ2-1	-	TGTGCCAGTAGCCCACAGACTAGCGGATACAATGAGCAGTTCTTC	CASSPQTSGYNEQFF
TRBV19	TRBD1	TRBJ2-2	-	TGTGCCAGCCATACAGGGGACGATCCCGGGGAGCTGTTTTTT	CASHTGDDPGELFF
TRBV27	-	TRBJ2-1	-	TGTGCCAGCAGTAAGGGACTGTACTCCTACAATGAGCAGTTCTTC	CASSKGLYSYNEQFF
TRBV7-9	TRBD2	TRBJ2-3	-	TGTGCCAGCAGCCAGCCGACTAGCGGGTCAGATACGCAGTATTTT	CASSQPTSGSDTQYF
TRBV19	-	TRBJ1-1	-	TGTGCCAGTAGTAGGCAGGCCGGGAGCTCGGACACTGAAGCTTTCTTT	CASSRQAGSSDTEAFF
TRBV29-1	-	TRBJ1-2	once	TGCAGCGTTGAAAAGACAGCCAACTATGGCTACACCTTC	CSVEKTANYGYTF
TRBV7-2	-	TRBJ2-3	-	TGTGCCAGCAGCATCTCCCGGCAGGGACTCCGAGCAGATACGCAGTATTTT	CASSISRQGLRADTQYF
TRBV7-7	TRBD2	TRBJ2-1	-	TGTGCCAGCAGCCCCGGGAGCGGGGGGGACAATGAGCAGTTCTTC	CASSPGSGGDNEQFF
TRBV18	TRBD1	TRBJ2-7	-	TGTGCCAGCTCACCACGACCCGACAGGGGTACGTACGAGCAGTACTTC	CASSPRPDRGTYEQYF
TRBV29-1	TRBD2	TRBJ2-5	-	TGCAGCGTCAAAATGACTAGCGGGGGAGAGACCCAGTACTTC	CSVKMTSGGETQYF
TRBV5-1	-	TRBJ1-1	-	TGCGCCAGCAGCTTGGGGGCAGGAACGGACACTGAAGCTTTCTTT	CASSLGAGTDTEAFF
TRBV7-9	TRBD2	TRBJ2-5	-	TGTGCCAGCAGCTTAAACGGCGGGGGGGCGGAGACCCAGTACTTC	CASSLNGGGAETQYF
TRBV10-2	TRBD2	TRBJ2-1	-	TGCGCCAGTGCCGGGACTAGGAATTCCTACAATGAGCAGTTCTTC	CASAGTRNSYNEQFF
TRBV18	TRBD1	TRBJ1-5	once	TGTGCCAGCTCACCATTGACAGGGGGCAATCAGCCCCAGCATTTT	CASSPLTGGNQPQHF